This T cell receptor beta chain is from a study of follicular helper T cells after annual influenza vaccination. The time point: 2014-2015 season, 7 days after vaccination. Repertoires were generated with immunoSEQ multiplex PCR, while TCRdb's copy carries only in-frame clones and drops some. The sample shows over 7,000 clones, about 82% of them seen only once. CDR1 and CDR2 from the germline V gene are MDHEN and SYDVKM. This CDR3 region has 13 residues. V shed 7 bases and J shed 4 bases, with 12 bases lying between them. The sample was CXCR5+ CD38- circulating T follicular helper cells from blood, taken 7 days after influenza vaccination. Subset denoted: circulating Tfh, non-naive CD4+CXCR5+PD-1+ (ICOS+CD38+ or ICOS-CD38-). This receptor was obtained from an adult who received the influenza vaccine. V and J are TRBV28 and TRBJ2-3, with D perhaps matching TRBD1 or TRBD2 (5 bases each). For the CDR3, the DNA is TGTGCCAGCACCTCGGGGCAGGCAGATACGCAGTATTTT. Its translation: CASTSGQADTQYF.